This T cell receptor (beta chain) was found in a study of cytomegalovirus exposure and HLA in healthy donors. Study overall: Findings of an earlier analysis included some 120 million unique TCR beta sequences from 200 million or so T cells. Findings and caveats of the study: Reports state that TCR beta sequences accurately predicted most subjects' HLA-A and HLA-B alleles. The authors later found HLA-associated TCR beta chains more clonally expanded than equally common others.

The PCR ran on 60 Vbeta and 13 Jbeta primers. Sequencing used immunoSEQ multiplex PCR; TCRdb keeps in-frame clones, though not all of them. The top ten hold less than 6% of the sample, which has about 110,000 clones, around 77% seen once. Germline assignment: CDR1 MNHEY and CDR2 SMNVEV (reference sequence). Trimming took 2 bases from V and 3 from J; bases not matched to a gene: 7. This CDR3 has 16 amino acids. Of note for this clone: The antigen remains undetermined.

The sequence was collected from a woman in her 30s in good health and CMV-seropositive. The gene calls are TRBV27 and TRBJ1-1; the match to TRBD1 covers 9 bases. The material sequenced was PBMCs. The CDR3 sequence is CASSLAGTGWDTEAFF. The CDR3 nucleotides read TGTGCCAGCAGTTTAGCCGGGACAGGGTGGGACACTGAAGCTTTCTTT.